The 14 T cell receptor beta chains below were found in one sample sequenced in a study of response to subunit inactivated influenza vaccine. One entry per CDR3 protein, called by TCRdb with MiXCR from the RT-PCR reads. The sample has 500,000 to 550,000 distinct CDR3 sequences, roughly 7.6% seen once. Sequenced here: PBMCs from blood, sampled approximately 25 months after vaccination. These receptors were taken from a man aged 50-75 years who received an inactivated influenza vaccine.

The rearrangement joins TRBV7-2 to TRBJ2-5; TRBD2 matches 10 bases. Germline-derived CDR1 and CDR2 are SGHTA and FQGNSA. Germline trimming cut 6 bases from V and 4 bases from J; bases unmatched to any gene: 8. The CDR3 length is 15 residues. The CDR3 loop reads CASRKASGSGETQYF. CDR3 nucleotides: TGTGCCAGCAGGAAGGCTAGCGGGAGTGGAGAGACCCAGTACTTC.

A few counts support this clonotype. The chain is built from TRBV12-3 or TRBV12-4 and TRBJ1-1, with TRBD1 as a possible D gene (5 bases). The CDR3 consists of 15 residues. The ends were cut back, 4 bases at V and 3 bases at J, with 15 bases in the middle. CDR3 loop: CASSYSLGADTEAFF. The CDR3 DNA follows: TGTGCCAGCAGTTATTCTTTAGGGGCCGACACTGAAGCTTTCTTT.

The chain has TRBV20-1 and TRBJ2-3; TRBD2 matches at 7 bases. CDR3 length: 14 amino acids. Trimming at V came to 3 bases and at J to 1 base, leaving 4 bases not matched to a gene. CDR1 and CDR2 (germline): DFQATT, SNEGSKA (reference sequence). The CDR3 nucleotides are TGCAGTGCTAGTGCTAGCGGCCGCACAGATACGCAGTATTTT. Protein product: CSASASGRTDTQYF.

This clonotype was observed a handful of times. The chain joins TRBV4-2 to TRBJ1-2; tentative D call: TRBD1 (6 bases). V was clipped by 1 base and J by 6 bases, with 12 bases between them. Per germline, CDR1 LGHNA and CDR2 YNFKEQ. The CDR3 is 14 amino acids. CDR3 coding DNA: TGTGCCAGCAGCCAAGGAGGAGGGGGACATGGCTACACCTTC. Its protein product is CASSQGGGGHGYTF.

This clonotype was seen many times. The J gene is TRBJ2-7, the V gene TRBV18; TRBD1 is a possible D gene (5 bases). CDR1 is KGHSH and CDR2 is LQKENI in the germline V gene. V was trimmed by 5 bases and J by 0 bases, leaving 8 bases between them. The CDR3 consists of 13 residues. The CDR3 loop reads CASSATASYEQYF. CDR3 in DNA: TGTGCCAGCTCAGCGACAGCCTCCTACGAGCAGTACTTC.

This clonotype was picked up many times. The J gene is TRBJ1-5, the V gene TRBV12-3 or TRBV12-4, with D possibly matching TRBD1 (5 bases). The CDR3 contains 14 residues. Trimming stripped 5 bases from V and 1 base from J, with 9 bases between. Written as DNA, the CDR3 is TGTGCCAGCAGTCGAAGGGGAAGCAATCAGCCCCAGCATTTT. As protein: CASSRRGSNQPQHF.

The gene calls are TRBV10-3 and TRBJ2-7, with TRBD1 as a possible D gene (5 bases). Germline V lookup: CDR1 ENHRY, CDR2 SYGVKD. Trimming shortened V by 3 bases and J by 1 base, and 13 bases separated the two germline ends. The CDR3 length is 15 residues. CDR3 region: CAISDPLRQSYEQYF. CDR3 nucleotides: TGTGCCATCAGTGACCCCCTCCGACAGTCCTACGAGCAGTACTTC.

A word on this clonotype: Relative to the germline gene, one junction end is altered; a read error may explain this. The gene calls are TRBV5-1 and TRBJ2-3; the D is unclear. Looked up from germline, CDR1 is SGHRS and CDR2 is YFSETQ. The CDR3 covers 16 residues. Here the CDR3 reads CAGSLAGSRSTDTQYF. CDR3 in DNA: TGCGCCGGCAGCTTGGCAGGTAGCCGAAGCACAGATACGCAGTATTTT.

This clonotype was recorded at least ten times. The CDR3 loop is CAIGWGQTSYEQYF. The CDR3, as DNA: TGTGCCATCGGATGGGGACAGACATCCTACGAGCAGTACTTC. The chain recombines TRBV10-3 with TRBJ2-7; 7 bases map to TRBD1. The germline V gene encodes CDR1 ENHRY and CDR2 SYGVKD. This CDR3 has 14 amino acids. V dropped 8 bases and J dropped 1; count of bases not matched to a gene: 8.

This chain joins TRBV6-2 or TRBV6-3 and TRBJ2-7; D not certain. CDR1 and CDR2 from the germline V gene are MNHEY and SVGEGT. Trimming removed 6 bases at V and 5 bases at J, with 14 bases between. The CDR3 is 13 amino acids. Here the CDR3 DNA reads TGTGCCAGCAGCCAAATCCTCGACAACGAGCAGTACTTC. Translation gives CASSQILDNEQYF.

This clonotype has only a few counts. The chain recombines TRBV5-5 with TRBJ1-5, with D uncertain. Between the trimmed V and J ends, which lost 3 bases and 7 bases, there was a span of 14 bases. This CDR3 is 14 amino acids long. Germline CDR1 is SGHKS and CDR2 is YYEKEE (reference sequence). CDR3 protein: CASSSGLPRQPQHF. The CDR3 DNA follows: TGTGCCAGCAGCTCAGGACTGCCTAGGCAGCCCCAGCATTTT.

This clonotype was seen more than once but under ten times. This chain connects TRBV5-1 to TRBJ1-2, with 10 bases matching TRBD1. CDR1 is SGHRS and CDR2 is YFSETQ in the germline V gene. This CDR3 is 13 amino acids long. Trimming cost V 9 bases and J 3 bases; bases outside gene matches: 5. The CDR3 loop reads CATGTGVDYGYTF. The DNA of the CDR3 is TGCGCCACCGGGACAGGGGTTGACTATGGCTACACCTTC.

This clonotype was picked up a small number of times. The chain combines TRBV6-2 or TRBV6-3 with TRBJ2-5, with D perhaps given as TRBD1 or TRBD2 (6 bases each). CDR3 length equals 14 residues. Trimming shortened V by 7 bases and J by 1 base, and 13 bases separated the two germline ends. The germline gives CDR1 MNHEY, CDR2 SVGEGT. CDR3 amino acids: CASTYWGAQETQYF. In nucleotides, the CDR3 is TGTGCCAGCACCTACTGGGGGGCCCAAGAGACCCAGTACTTC.

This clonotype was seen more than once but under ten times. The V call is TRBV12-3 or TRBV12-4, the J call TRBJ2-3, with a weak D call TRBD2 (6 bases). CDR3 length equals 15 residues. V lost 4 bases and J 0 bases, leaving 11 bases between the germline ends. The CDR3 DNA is TGTGCCAGCAGTTCCCTACTAGCTAGCACAGATACGCAGTATTTT. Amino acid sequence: CASSSLLASTDTQYF.